The next 26 T cell receptor beta chains were all read from a single sample in a study of blood T cell repertoires in COVID-19. Repertoires were generated with immunoSEQ multiplex PCR, while TCRdb's copy carries only in-frame clones and drops some. Of about 300,000 clones listed, around 84% are singletons. The sample was PBMCs or T cells enriched from blood (not recorded which). The receptor set was obtained from a woman between 18 and 29 years old who had recovered from COVID-19.

The chain is built from TRBV3-1 (or the pseudogene TRBV3-2) and TRBJ1-2, with 9 bases identical to TRBD1. Germline loops: CDR1 LGHDT, CDR2 YNNKEL (reference sequence). V was pared by 1 base and J by 5 bases, with 8 bases of the junction left unmatched. The CDR3 runs to 16 residues. The CDR3 nucleotides read TGTGCCAGCAGCCAAGTCCTACAGGGGGCGCATTATGGCTACACCTTC. Translated, it gives CASSQVLQGAHYGYTF.

This clone was seen more than once but under ten times. The chain is built from TRBV27 and TRBJ2-7, with 7 bases fitting TRBD2. The CDR3 spans 13 residues. V dropped 8 bases and J dropped 0; count of bases not matched to a gene: 4. From germline, CDR1 is MNHEY and CDR2 SMNVEV (reference sequence). CDR3 loop: CASSSGDSYEQYF. As DNA, the CDR3 is TGTGCCAGCTCCAGCGGGGACTCCTACGAGCAGTACTTC.

This chain connects TRBV6-5 to TRBJ1-2, with TRBD1 identical over 7 bases. V dropped 5 bases and J dropped 4; count of bases not matched to a gene: 10. The CDR3 runs to 15 residues. The germline V gene encodes CDR1 MNHEY and CDR2 SVGAGI. CDR3: CASSPPGQRTYGYTF. CDR3 in DNA: TGTGCCAGCAGTCCCCCGGGACAGAGGACCTATGGCTACACCTTC.

The CDR3 nucleotides read TGCGCCAGCAGTCATGAAATGACAGGGGTAGATTCCGGGGAGCTGTTTTTT. It is translated as CASSHEMTGVDSGELFF. The V call is TRBV5-1, the J call TRBJ2-2; 8 positions match TRBD1. Germline V gene sequence: CDR1 SGHRS, CDR2 YFSETQ. Trimming took 5 bases from V and 6 from J; bases not matched to a gene: 15. The CDR3 contains 17 residues.

The chain carries TRBV14 and TRBJ1-1; no definite D call. From germline, CDR1 is SGHDN and CDR2 FVKESK. The CDR3 length is 12 residues. Trimming took off 1 base at V and 11 bases at J, with 11 bases between the two ends. The CDR3 bases are TGTGCCAGCAGCCAAGCCGCCGAGGTTGCTTTCTTT. This codes for CASSQAAEVAFF. Using reference TRBV14 and TRBJ1-1 for the parts outside the CDR3, the full variable domain is EAGVTQFPSHSVIEKGQTVTLRCDPISGHDNLYWYRRVMGKEIKFLLHFVKESKQDESGMPNNRFLAERTGGTYSTLKVQPAELEDSGVYFCASSQAAEVAFFGQGTRLTVV.

J is TRBJ2-3 and V is TRBV4-2; no clear D. V was shortened by 1 base and J by 3 bases, with 11 bases between the two germline ends. There are 15 residues in the CDR3. Germline CDR1 LGHNA, CDR2 YNFKEQ. CDR3 sequence (DNA): TGTGCCAGCAGCCAAGGAGTGGAGATAACAGATACGCAGTATTTT. This gives the protein CASSQGVEITDTQYF.

This sequence joins TRBV5-8 and TRBJ1-5; the D gene is possibly TRBD1 (5 bases). Germline CDR1 reads SGHTS; CDR2 reads YDEGEE. The CDR3 length is 15 residues. Trimming pared 1 base from V and 4 bases from J, leaving 12 bases between. The CDR3 spells CASSLPGSLNQPQHF. CDR3 sequence (DNA): TGTGCCAGCAGCTTGCCAGGGTCCCTTAATCAGCCCCAGCATTTT.

This chain joins TRBV7-8 and TRBJ2-7; 7 nucleotides agree with TRBD1. Looked up from germline, CDR1 is SGHVS and CDR2 is FQNEAQ. The V segment lost 2 bases and the J segment 1 base; nucleotides outside the gene matches: 5. The CDR3 is 15 amino acids. The CDR3 sequence: CASSLSRDSSYEQYF. The CDR3 DNA reads TGTGCCAGCAGCTTATCCCGGGACAGTTCCTACGAGCAGTACTTC.

This sequence joins TRBV15 and TRBJ2-1; 10 bases line up with TRBD2. The CDR3 totals 15 residues. Germline V lookup: CDR1 LNHNV, CDR2 YYDKDF (reference sequence). The J segment lost 4 bases and the V segment lost 5 bases, leaving 5 bases of the junction unmatched. CDR3 nucleotides: TGTGCCACCAGCCTTACGACTAGCGGGTACAATGAGCAGTTCTTC. This translates into CATSLTTSGYNEQFF.

The rearrangement links TRBV11-3 to TRBJ2-3; 8 positions match TRBD2. Germline CDR1 is SGHNT and CDR2 is YENEEA. After removal of 3 bases from V and 4 bases from J, the junction contained 12 bases not matched to a gene. The CDR3 spans 17 residues. The CDR3 nucleotides are TGTGCCAGCAGCTTGAAGGCGGGGGGCCCAGGATCAGATACGCAGTATTTT. It translates to CASSLKAGGPGSDTQYF.

The chain joins TRBV7-9 to TRBJ2-3; no reliable D call. The germline gives CDR1 SEHNR, CDR2 FQNEAQ (reference sequence). The CDR3 runs 14 residues. Deletions cut 6 bases from V and 2 bases from J, with 12 bases between. As DNA, the CDR3 is TGTGCCAGCAGGGCACCAGGCCACACAGATACGCAGTATTTT. This encodes CASRAPGHTDTQYF. The full variable domain, rest sourced from reference TRBV7-9 and TRBJ2-3, is DTGVSQNPRHKITKRGQNVTFRCDPISEHNRLYWYRQTLGQGPEFLTYFQNEAQLEKSRLLSDRFSAERPKGSFSTLEIQRTEQGDSAMYLCASRAPGHTDTQYFGPGTRLTVL.

This clone has a handful of counts. The chain links TRBV18 to TRBJ1-2; tentatively, D is TRBD1 (5 bases). This CDR3 contains 13 residues. Germline V gene lookup returns CDR1 KGHSH and CDR2 LQKENI. V lost 2 bases and J lost 4, with 8 bases in between. The CDR3 nucleotides read TGTGCCAGCTCACCAGTTAGGGGCTATGGCTACACCTTC. As protein: CASSPVRGYGYTF.

This clone was detected once. The rearrangement links TRBV3-1 (or the pseudogene TRBV3-2) to TRBJ2-6; weak D call: TRBD1 (6 bases). Germline V CDR1 and CDR2: LGHDT, YNNKEL (reference sequence). The CDR3 loop spans 16 amino acids. Trimming took 4 bases from V and 0 from J, leaving 10 bases between them. Here the CDR3 DNA reads TGTGCCAGCAGCCTCCCACAGGGCTCTGGGGCCAACGTCCTGACTTTC. It encodes CASSLPQGSGANVLTF.

The chain links TRBV30 to TRBJ2-5; 7 bases match TRBD1. Germline CDR1 GTSNPN, CDR2 SVGIG (reference sequence). This CDR3 spans 16 amino acids. Losses at the gene ends were 6 bases for V and 2 bases for J; bases not matched to a gene: 15. This chain's CDR3 is CACQTGRVSFQETQYF. In nucleotides, the CDR3 is TGTGCCTGCCAGACAGGGCGCGTGTCCTTTCAAGAGACCCAGTACTTC.

This sequence joins TRBV5-5 and TRBJ1-2; D may be TRBD1 (6 bases). Germline CDR1 is SGHKS and CDR2 is YYEKEE (reference sequence). V lost 1 base to trimming and J lost 8 bases, with 12 bases between them. The CDR3 has 13 amino acids. The chain's CDR3 is CASSLRDRHGYTF. CDR3 coding DNA: TGTGCCAGCAGCTTGCGAGACAGGCACGGCTACACCTTC.

This clone came up a few times. The gene calls are TRBV3-1 (or the pseudogene TRBV3-2) and TRBJ1-6; D is uncertain. The CDR3 loop spans 15 amino acids. CDR1 LGHDT and CDR2 YNNKEL come from the germline V gene (reference sequence). Trimming took off 6 bases at V and 7 bases at J, with 16 bases between the two ends. CDR3: CASSSTTPGNSPLHF. The CDR3 DNA reads TGTGCCAGCAGTTCAACCACGCCGGGGAATTCACCCCTCCACTTT.

This chain links TRBV9 with TRBJ1-4, with D possibly matching TRBD1 (5 bases). CDR3 size: 14 residues. Trimming removed 3 bases at V and 7 bases at J, with 13 bases between. Germline values: CDR1 SGDLS, CDR2 YYNGEE. For the CDR3, the DNA is TGTGCCAGCAGCGCCTTAGGGGCACCTGAAAAACTGTTTTTT. It is translated as CASSALGAPEKLFF. The full variable domain, with the rest looked up from reference TRBV9 and TRBJ1-4, is DSGVTQTPKHLITATGQRVTLRCSPRSGDLSVYWYQQSLDQGLQFLIQYYNGEERAKGNILERFSAQQFPDLHSELNLSSLELGDSALYFCASSALGAPEKLFFGSGTQLSVL.

To note about this clone: A much larger clone lies one base from this, so it may be a read error. This chain uses TRBV9 with TRBJ2-1; a possible D gene is TRBD1 (7 bases). CDR1 SGDLS and CDR2 YYNGEE come from the germline V gene. Trimming cost V 3 bases and J 3 bases, with 13 bases left between them. The CDR3 is 15 amino acids. CDR3 sequence: CASSAGGQSYNEQFF. In nucleotides, the CDR3 is TGTGCCAGCAGCGCCGGGGGACAGAGCTACAATGAGCAGTTCTTC.

This chain uses TRBV9 with TRBJ2-2; the D gene is possibly TRBD1 (5 bases). V was clipped by 2 bases and J by 4 bases, with 6 bases between them. This CDR3 has 13 residues. Germline lookup yields CDR1 SGDLS and CDR2 YYNGEE. CDR3 sequence: CASSVQGTGELFF. As DNA, the CDR3 is TGTGCCAGCAGCGTTCAGGGCACCGGGGAGCTGTTTTTT.

The chain employs TRBV25-1 and TRBJ2-7; 10 bases line up with TRBD1. J gave up 0 bases and V 4 bases, and 6 bases lay outside the gene matches. Germline V gives CDR1 MGHDK, CDR2 SYGVNS. The CDR3 has 16 amino acids. The CDR3 DNA is TGTGCCAGCAGTGCCCTTAGACAGGGGGCCTCCTACGAGCAGTACTTC. Translated, it gives CASSALRQGASYEQYF.

The genes are TRBV20-1 and TRBJ2-3; no definite D call. In germline, CDR1 is DFQATT, CDR2 SNEGSKA (reference sequence). The CDR3 sequence is 11 residues long. Trimming took 3 bases from V and 6 from J, leaving 7 bases between them. The CDR3 here is CSASKEDTQYF. CDR3 DNA sequence: TGCAGTGCTAGTAAAGAGGATACGCAGTATTTT.

V usage is TRBV12-3 or TRBV12-4 and J usage is TRBJ1-2, with TRBD1 matching over 10 bases. The CDR3 sequence is 13 residues long. V shed 6 bases and J 8 bases; nucleotides not matched to a gene: 6. The CDR3 protein is CASRDRGRTGYTF. The CDR3 DNA is TGTGCCAGCAGAGACAGGGGGCGAACGGGCTACACCTTC.

This chain connects TRBV19 to TRBJ2-3; the D gene is possibly TRBD2 (6 bases). The V end was cut by 4 bases, the J end by 0 bases, with 14 bases between. This CDR3 has 16 residues. The germline gives CDR1 LNHDA, CDR2 SQIVND (reference sequence). The CDR3 DNA reads as TGTGCCAGTAGTAAAAACCGGGACTCAAGCACAGATACGCAGTATTTT. The encoded protein is CASSKNRDSSTDTQYF.

This clone was seen a handful of times. The chain is built from TRBV7-9 and TRBJ2-7, with 8 nucleotides matching TRBD1. CDR3 length: 16 residues. Germline loops: CDR1 SEHNR, CDR2 FQNEAQ (reference sequence). V shed 0 bases, J shed 6 bases, and the junction held 10 bases outside the gene matches. CDR3 sequence: CASSLADRGGSAEQYF. The CDR3 DNA follows: TGTGCCAGCAGCTTAGCCGACAGGGGAGGCTCGGCCGAGCAGTACTTC. The full variable domain, its missing parts supplied by reference TRBV7-9 and TRBJ2-7, is DTGVSQNPRHKITKRGQNVTFRCDPISEHNRLYWYRQTLGQGPEFLTYFQNEAQLEKSRLLSDRFSAERPKGSFSTLEIQRTEQGDSAMYLCASSLADRGGSAEQYFGPGTRLTVT.

The chain couples TRBV3-1 (or the pseudogene TRBV3-2) to TRBJ1-5, with 7 bases matching TRBD1. This CDR3 comprises 13 residues. Germline V gives CDR1 LGHDT, CDR2 YNNKEL (reference sequence). Trimming at V came to 4 bases and at J to 4 bases, leaving 1 base not matched to a gene. CDR3 sequence: CASSLTGNQPQHF. Here the CDR3 DNA reads TGTGCCAGCAGCCTGACAGGGAATCAGCCCCAGCATTTT.

V is TRBV11-2 and J is TRBJ1-1; D gene ambiguous. V was shortened by 5 bases and J by 2 bases, with 15 bases between the two germline ends. The germline CDR1 and CDR2 sequences are SGHAT and FQNNGV. The CDR3 sequence is 15 residues long. The CDR3: CASSPLHLRNTEAFF. The CDR3 DNA sequence: TGTGCCAGCAGCCCGTTACACCTCAGAAACACTGAAGCTTTCTTT.